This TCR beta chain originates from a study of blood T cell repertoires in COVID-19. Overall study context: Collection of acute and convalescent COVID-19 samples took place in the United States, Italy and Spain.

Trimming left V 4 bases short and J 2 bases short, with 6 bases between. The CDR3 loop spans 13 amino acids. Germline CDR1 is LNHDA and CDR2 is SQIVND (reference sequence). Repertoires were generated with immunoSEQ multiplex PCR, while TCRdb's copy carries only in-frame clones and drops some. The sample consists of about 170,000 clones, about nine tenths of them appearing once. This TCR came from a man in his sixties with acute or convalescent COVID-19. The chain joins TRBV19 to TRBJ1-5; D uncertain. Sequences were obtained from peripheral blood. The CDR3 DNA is TGTGCCAGTAGTAATAGAGGCAATCAGCCCCAGCATTTT. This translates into CASSNRGNQPQHF.